This T cell receptor (beta chain) was captured in a study of pediatric ulcerative colitis. Study-level background: Ulcerative colitis patients had pancolitis or left-sided colitis, with confirming histology. Study-level points and caveats: Repertoires came from total lymphocyte DNA, not specific subsets. Blood-rectal clonal overlap within each person was significantly higher in ulcerative colitis patients than controls.

Libraries were prepared by immunoSEQ multiplex PCR; TCRdb keeps only in-frame clonotypes and omits some of them. The sample lists some 40,000 clones, roughly four fifths occurring once. Rectal tissue came from one to two pinch biopsies taken at colonoscopy. No immunosuppressive drugs were given to ulcerative colitis patients before diagnostic colonoscopy. On this clone itself: Its specificity is unknown.

Germline V gene sequence: CDR1 MNHEY, CDR2 SVGAGI. The junction had 1 base not matched to a gene; V was cut back by 2 bases and J by 4 bases. The CDR3 has 13 amino acids. Source material: gut tissue. This chain links TRBV6-5 with TRBJ2-5; 7 nucleotides agree with TRBD1. This TCR was sampled from a boy between 10 and 17 years old with severe ulcerative colitis. As DNA, the CDR3 is TGTGCCAGCAGTTACACAGGGGCAGAGACCCAGTACTTC. This encodes CASSYTGAETQYF.